This T cell receptor beta chain was documented in a study of blood T cell repertoires in COVID-19. The CDR3 spans 21 residues. Germline-derived CDR1 and CDR2 are MNHNS and SASEGT. V shed 0 bases, J shed 3 bases, and the junction held 19 bases outside the gene matches. In the original workflow: Researchers report that nucleated cell counts were estimated from reference gene primer amplification. Repertoires were generated with immunoSEQ multiplex PCR, while TCRdb's copy carries only in-frame clones and drops some. V, J and clone size reflect that table, while D and trimming were determined from the DNA. Here the sample spans approximately 170,000 clones, roughly nine tenths being singletons.

The rearrangement uses TRBV6-1 and TRBJ2-1; 8 positions match TRBD2. Sequenced material: peripheral blood. This TCR was sampled from a man younger than 35 who had recovered from COVID-19. CDR3 loop: CASSEAFYRAGVSLVYNEQFF. CDR3 bases: TGTGCCAGCAGTGAAGCGTTTTACCGAGCGGGAGTTTCCCTCGTCTACAATGAGCAGTTCTTC.